Shown below are 16 T cell receptor beta chains from a single sample sequenced in a study of cytomegalovirus exposure and HLA in healthy donors. Sequenced by immunoSEQ multiplex PCR; TCRdb stores in-frame clones only, minus some. The table shows roughly 73,000 clones, with around 94% occurring only once. The specimen was PBMCs. The source is a man between 18 and 29 years old in good health and CMV-seropositive.

This clone came up a few times. The rearrangement joins TRBV6-1 to TRBJ2-7; a weak D match, TRBD2 (7 bases). There are 15 residues in the CDR3. Germline values: CDR1 MNHNS, CDR2 SASEGT. V was clipped by 5 bases and J by 6 bases, with 20 bases between them. CDR3 DNA sequence: TGTGCCAGCAGTTCGATTTGGGGGGGCGCGGTCGAGCAGTACTTC. This sequence encodes CASSSIWGGAVEQYF.

The genes are TRBV5-1 and TRBJ2-1; tentative D call: TRBD2 (5 bases). V dropped 4 bases and J dropped 10 bases, with 24 bases sitting between them. The CDR3 is made up of 16 amino acids. The germline V gene has CDR1 SGHRS and CDR2 YFSETQ. The CDR3 here is CASSISPSTGSSEQFF. The CDR3 DNA reads TGCGCCAGCAGCATTTCACCGTCGACTGGCTCTAGCGAGCAGTTCTTC.

V gene TRBV6-5 combines with J gene TRBJ1-2; D is unresolved. Germline V gene data show CDR1 as MNHEY and CDR2 as SVGAGI. Trimming took 2 bases from V and 5 from J, leaving 12 bases between them. The CDR3 spans 14 residues. CDR3 amino acids: CASSYNQFPYGYTF. CDR3 nucleotides: TGTGCCAGCAGTTACAATCAGTTCCCGTATGGCTACACCTTC.

This chain joins TRBV7-8 and TRBJ2-7; 7 nucleotides match TRBD2. After removal of 6 bases from V and 5 bases from J, the junction contained 10 bases not matched to a gene. CDR3 length equals 14 residues. Germline V gene lookup returns CDR1 SGHVS and CDR2 FQNEAQ. The CDR3 sequence: CASSQSTSLHEQYF. The CDR3 DNA reads as TGTGCCAGCAGTCAATCGACTAGCCTCCACGAGCAGTACTTC.

The chain carries TRBV5-1 and TRBJ2-7, with 9 nucleotides matching TRBD1. The ends lost 0 bases at V and 0 bases at J; junction bases unmatched: 7. The CDR3 runs 17 residues. Germline V CDR1 and CDR2: SGHRS, YFSETQ. The CDR3 DNA reads as TGCGCCAGCAGCTTGGCCCCAACAGGGGGCGGCTCCTACGAGCAGTACTTC. This encodes CASSLAPTGGGSYEQYF.

On this clone: This same CDR3 is encoded by further DNA sequences in the sample. The rearrangement uses TRBV5-1 and TRBJ1-1; TRBD1 agrees at 8 bases. Germline V gives CDR1 SGHRS, CDR2 YFSETQ. The CDR3 is made up of 13 amino acids. V lost 0 bases to trimming and J lost 5 bases; unmatched junction nucleotides: 0. For the CDR3, the DNA is TGCGCCAGCAGCTTGGACAGGGGGACTGAAGCTTTCTTT. This encodes CASSLDRGTEAFF.

V is TRBV27 and J is TRBJ2-1; a possible D gene is TRBD2 (7 bases). Germline V lookup: CDR1 MNHEY, CDR2 SMNVEV (reference sequence). The CDR3 has 16 residues. V was shortened by 6 bases and J by 4 bases, with 19 bases between the two germline ends. Here the CDR3 reads CASRLGGGPTYNEQFF. CDR3 DNA sequence: TGTGCCAGCAGACTTGGGGGGGGGCCTACTTACAATGAGCAGTTCTTC.

The genes are TRBV7-2 and TRBJ2-2; weak D call: TRBD1 (5 bases). CDR3 length: 16 amino acids. Trimming took 5 bases from V and 0 from J, leaving 13 bases between them. CDR1 and CDR2 (germline): SGHTA, FQGNSA. Here the CDR3 DNA reads TGTGCCAGCAGCACCCGGTGGGGCACGAACACCGGGGAGCTGTTTTTT. Protein product: CASSTRWGTNTGELFF.

The chain joins TRBV5-6 to TRBJ2-5; 7 bases match TRBD2. The V segment lost 4 bases and the J segment 4 bases; nucleotides outside the gene matches: 13. Germline CDR1 reads SGHDT; CDR2 reads YYEEEE. This CDR3 is built from 16 residues. As DNA, the CDR3 is TGTGCCAGCAGCAAACGAAGTAGCGGGTTGAGAGAGACCCAGTACTTC. It translates to CASSKRSSGLRETQYF. Drawing the rest from reference TRBV5-6 and TRBJ2-5, the complete variable domain is DAGVTQSPTHLIKTRGQQVTLRCSPKSGHDTVSWYQQALGQGPQFIFQYYEEEERQRGNFPDRFSGHQFPNYSSELNVNALLLGDSALYLCASSKRSSGLRETQYFGPGTRLLVL.

The chain combines TRBV7-6 with TRBJ1-3; a possible D gene is TRBD1 (6 bases). Germline V gene data show CDR1 as SGHVS and CDR2 as FNYEAQ. CDR3 size: 14 residues. The V end lost 4 bases, the J end lost 4 bases, and 11 bases lay between the germline ends. CDR3 residues: CASSSPDRGNTIYF. The CDR3, as DNA: TGTGCCAGCAGCTCCCCGGACAGAGGAAACACCATATATTTT.

This clone showed up just once. This sequence joins TRBV6-6 and TRBJ1-5; D ambiguous. The CDR3 spans 13 residues. In germline, CDR1 is MNHNY, CDR2 SVGAGI (reference sequence). The V gene lost 0 bases and the J gene lost 7 bases, with 7 bases spanning the gap. This chain's CDR3 is CASSYSNGQPQHF. In nucleotides, the CDR3 is TGTGCCAGCAGTTACTCGAACGGGCAGCCCCAGCATTTT.

J is TRBJ2-7 and V is TRBV6-1, with 11 bases that match TRBD1. Germline V gene sequence: CDR1 MNHNS, CDR2 SASEGT. This CDR3 spans 15 amino acids. V gave up 1 base and J gave up 4 bases; unmatched junction bases: 3. CDR3 in amino acids: CASSEGTGGVYEQYF. The CDR3 DNA reads as TGTGCCAGCAGTGAAGGGACAGGGGGCGTATACGAGCAGTACTTC.

This rearrangement joins TRBV5-6 to TRBJ1-2; TRBD1 might be the D (6 bases). Trimming cost V 5 bases and J 6 bases, with 14 bases left between them. The CDR3 is 13 amino acids. Per germline, CDR1 SGHDT and CDR2 YYEEEE. The CDR3 protein is CASRYRAFDGYTF. The CDR3 DNA follows: TGTGCCAGCAGATACAGGGCTTTCGATGGCTACACCTTC.

The chain employs TRBV7-9 and TRBJ2-7, with D maybe TRBD1 (5 bases). The V end was cut by 11 bases, the J end by 3 bases, with 14 bases between. The CDR3 is 12 amino acids. Germline V gene lookup returns CDR1 SEHNR and CDR2 FQNEAQ (reference sequence). DNA of the CDR3: TGTGCCTCAACCCAGGGTGACTACGAGCAGTACTTC. Translation gives CASTQGDYEQYF.

The chain combines TRBV28 with TRBJ1-2, with 12 positions matching TRBD1. Germline CDR1 and CDR2: MDHEN and SYDVKM. The CDR3 is made up of 15 amino acids. After removal of 5 bases from V and 2 bases from J, the junction contained 3 bases not matched to a gene. This chain's CDR3 is CASSRGQGANYGYTF. The CDR3 DNA reads TGTGCCAGCAGTCGGGGACAGGGGGCAAACTATGGCTACACCTTC.

The J gene is TRBJ2-7, the V gene TRBV7-8; a weak D match, TRBD1 (6 bases). CDR3 length: 14 residues. V shed 5 bases and J shed 3 bases, with 14 bases lying between them. Germline values: CDR1 SGHVS, CDR2 FQNEAQ. The CDR3 loop reads CASSNPGHSYEQYF. The CDR3 DNA is TGTGCCAGCAGCAACCCGGGACATAGCTACGAGCAGTACTTC.